The clone carrying this T cell receptor (beta chain) has a handful of counts. The antigen is not known. This record comes from a study of T cell repertoires in cytomegalovirus infection. Study summary: Evidence of both CMV infection and a matching HLA type came from public TCR beta signatures.

Germline V gene sequence: CDR1 MNHEY, CDR2 SMNVEV (reference sequence). Trimming pared 3 bases from V and 2 bases from J, leaving 15 bases between. The CDR3 extends over 16 amino acids. Study-wide findings and caveats: Summed frequency of public TCR beta families distinguished CMV carriers with the relevant HLA.

MiXCR, applied by TCRdb to the reads, yields one record per CDR3 protein. The repertoire holds 350,000 to 450,000 distinct CDR3 sequences, with 15% to 20% as singletons. The TCR was taken from a human donor in good health (CMV status not recorded). Some clones in this sample may be carry-over from other donors' samples. This chain uses TRBV27 with TRBJ2-3; maybe TRBD2 (7 bases). Sequenced sample: PBMCs. The CDR3 spells CASSFRGADSTDTQYF. As DNA, the CDR3 is TGTGCCAGCAGTTTCCGGGGGGCTGACTCCACAGATACGCAGTATTTT.